This T cell receptor beta chain derives from a study of blood T cell repertoires in COVID-19. Generated by immunoSEQ multiplex PCR, the TCRdb table keeps only in-frame clones and is missing some. Altogether 150,000 or so clones are present, 88% being singletons, with the ten largest covering about 26%. This clone has a single count. The clonotype originates from a man aged 55 to 70 with acute or convalescent COVID-19. The source material was peripheral blood.

The CDR3 protein is CASTKGSGDYNEQFF. CDR3 coding DNA: TGTGCCAGCACCAAGGGTAGCGGGGACTACAATGAGCAGTTCTTC. This chain links TRBV9 with TRBJ2-1; 8 bases are shared with TRBD2. The CDR3 totals 15 residues. Germline-derived CDR1 and CDR2 are SGDLS and YYNGEE. Germline trimming cut 6 bases from V and 3 bases from J; bases unmatched to any gene: 8.